This T cell receptor beta chain was sequenced during a study of radiation and T cells in renal cell carcinoma. Study information: Nephrectomy followed 15 Gy stereotactic body radiation by 4 weeks.

Findings of the study overall: No pretreatment tumor biopsies were available for baseline clonotypes. Top tumor clonotypes rose in blood 2 weeks post-radiation, then contracted.

The sample's time point: baseline pretreatment blood. The treatment denotes: 15 Gy SBRT to primary tumor, nephrectomy 4 weeks later. The patient's renal cell carcinoma had clear cell pathology. The ends were cut back, 0 bases at V and 7 bases at J, with 12 bases in the middle. The germline V gene encodes CDR1 LGHNA and CDR2 YSLEER. There are 14 residues in the CDR3. Data came from immunoSEQ multiplex PCR; TCRdb stores just in-frame clones and leaves some out. The table shows about 49,000 clones, with 65% to 90% occurring only once. As for this clone: The target antigen is unknown.

The chain has TRBV4-3 and TRBJ1-2; D is uncertain. The source was blood, collected from a patient whose treatment included radiotherapy and nephrectomy. The TCR comes from a woman in her 70s with renal cell carcinoma. DNA of the CDR3: TGCGCCAGCAGCCAAGACTTGGGTTTGGGTGGCTACACCTTC. Translating it yields CASSQDLGLGGYTF.